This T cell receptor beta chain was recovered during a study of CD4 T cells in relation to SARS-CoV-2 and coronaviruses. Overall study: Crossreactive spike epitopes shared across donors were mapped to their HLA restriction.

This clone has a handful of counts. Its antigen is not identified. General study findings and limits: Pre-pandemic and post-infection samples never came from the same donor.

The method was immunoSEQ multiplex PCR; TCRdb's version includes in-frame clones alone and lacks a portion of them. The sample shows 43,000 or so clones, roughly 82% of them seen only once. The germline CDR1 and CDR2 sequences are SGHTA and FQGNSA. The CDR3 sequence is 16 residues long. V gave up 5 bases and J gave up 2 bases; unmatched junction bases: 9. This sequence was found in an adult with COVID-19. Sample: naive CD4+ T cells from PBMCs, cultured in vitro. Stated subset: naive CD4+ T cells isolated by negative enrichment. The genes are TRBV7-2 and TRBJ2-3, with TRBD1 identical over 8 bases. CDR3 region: CASSQGDRLFTDTQYF. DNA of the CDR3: TGTGCCAGCAGCCAAGGGGACAGGCTTTTCACAGATACGCAGTATTTT.